One sample yielded the 18 T cell receptor beta chains listed below, sequenced in a study of breast tumors, draining lymph nodes, adjacent tissues. Via MiXCR, TCRdb re-called the multiplex PCR reads, giving one row per CDR3 protein. The sample includes about 14,000 distinct CDR3 sequences, around three fifths of them seen just once. Sequencing was performed on tumor-adjacent breast tissue. All receptors come from a female donor with breast cancer. Some clones in this sample may be carry-over from other donors' samples.

J is TRBJ1-6 and V is TRBV20-1; 9 positions match TRBD1. V lost 6 bases to trimming and J lost 5 bases; unmatched junction nucleotides: 11. CDR1 DFQATT and CDR2 SNEGSKA come from the germline V gene (reference sequence). CDR3 length: 16 amino acids. CDR3 coding DNA: TGCAGTGCGCTCCGGGACAGGGCTTTTCATAATTCACCCCTCCACTTT. Its translation is CSALRDRAFHNSPLHF.

The table lists this clonotype with a few counts. The V call is TRBV12-3 or TRBV12-4, the J call TRBJ1-6; no clear D. The CDR3 extends over 15 amino acids. V gave up 1 base and J gave up 9 bases, with 13 bases separating them. DNA for the CDR3: TGTGCCAGCAGTTTAGATACCAGGCGAGGTTCACCCCTCCACTTT. Its translation: CASSLDTRRGSPLHF.

A remark on this clonotype: With a much larger clone just one base away, this may be a read error. CDR3 region: CANSAQGTYEQYF. CDR3 bases: TGTGCCAACAGCGCCCAGGGGACCTACGAGCAGTACTTC. The chain is built from TRBV9 and TRBJ2-7; perhaps TRBD1 as D (6 bases). Germline assignment: CDR1 SGDLS and CDR2 YYNGEE. The CDR3 length is 13 residues.

This clonotype was counted only a few times. The gene calls are TRBV7-8 and TRBJ1-2; no firm D call. The CDR3 extends over 11 amino acids. Germline values: CDR1 SGHVS, CDR2 FQNEAQ. V lost 5 bases to trimming and J lost 7 bases, with 8 bases between them. The CDR3 DNA reads as TGTGCCAGCAGCAATGGGCCTGGCTACACCTTC. Its translation is CASSNGPGYTF.

This clonotype is medium-sized (0.01 to 0.1%) in the sample. The CDR3 nucleotides are TGCAGTGCTGGAAGGGACCGGGCCAGGAACAATGAGCAGTTCTTC. The encoded protein is CSAGRDRARNNEQFF. The chain joins TRBV20-1 to TRBJ2-1; TRBD1 or TRBD2 may be the D gene (5 bases each). The CDR3 loop spans 15 amino acids. Deletions cut 5 bases from V and 5 bases from J, with 19 bases between. Germline values: CDR1 DFQATT, CDR2 SNEGSKA (reference sequence).

This clonotype was observed a few times. The chain has TRBV6-6 and TRBJ1-5, with 7 bases identical to TRBD1. The CDR3 has 15 residues. Per germline, CDR1 MNHNY and CDR2 SVGAGI (reference sequence). The J segment lost 6 bases and the V segment lost 6 bases, leaving 11 bases of the junction unmatched. The CDR3 bases are TGTGCCAGCAGCGACCCGGGACAGTCGGCTCAGCCCCAGCATTTT. Its translation is CASSDPGQSAQPQHF.

This clonotype was detected many times. The CDR3, as DNA: TGCAGTGCTAAAAGATCGGCTGAAGCTTTCTTT. The encoded protein is CSAKRSAEAFF. This chain connects TRBV20-1 to TRBJ1-1; D is unresolved. Trimming pared 4 bases from V and 6 bases from J, leaving 9 bases between. The CDR3 totals 11 residues. Germline V CDR1 and CDR2: DFQATT, SNEGSKA (reference sequence).

The chain has TRBV4-1 and TRBJ1-4; a possible D gene is TRBD1 (5 bases). Germline V CDR1 and CDR2: MGHRA, YSYEKL. V was clipped by 4 bases and J by 7 bases, with 16 bases between them. This CDR3 spans 15 amino acids. As DNA, the CDR3 is TGCGCCAGCAGCCTACTAAGGGGAAACAGTGAAAAACTGTTTTTT. Its protein product is CASSLLRGNSEKLFF.

The chain has TRBV3-1 and TRBJ2-7; 9 positions match TRBD2. Germline values: CDR1 LGHDT, CDR2 YNNKEL (reference sequence). The V segment lost 5 bases and the J segment 2 bases; nucleotides outside the gene matches: 7. The CDR3 loop spans 15 amino acids. CDR3 coding DNA: TGTGCCAGCAGCACATCGACTAGCGGCGCCTACGAGCAGTACTTC. Protein: CASSTSTSGAYEQYF.

J is TRBJ2-2 and V is TRBV3-1; 7 bases align to TRBD1. This CDR3 comprises 14 residues. CDR1 and CDR2 from the germline V gene are LGHDT and YNNKEL (reference sequence). V lost 7 bases, J lost 4 bases, and 6 bases stayed unmatched. The CDR3: CASKRGQGTGELFF. The CDR3 DNA sequence: TGTGCCAGCAAGAGGGGGCAAGGCACCGGGGAGCTGTTTTTT.

This clonotype was seen more than once but under ten times. The J gene is TRBJ2-7, the V gene TRBV20-1; D is ambiguous. V lost 1 base, J lost 2 bases, and 6 bases lay in between. The CDR3 sequence is 12 residues long. Germline CDR1 reads DFQATT; CDR2 reads SNEGSKA (reference sequence). Here the CDR3 DNA reads TGCAGTGCTAGAGGGAATACCTACGAGCAGTACTTC. This encodes CSARGNTYEQYF.

A single count supports this clonotype. The rearrangement uses TRBV5-6 and TRBJ2-3, with 10 nucleotides matching TRBD1. Germline V gene lookup returns CDR1 SGHDT and CDR2 YYEEEE. This CDR3 region has 15 residues. Trimming at V came to 5 bases and at J to 3 bases, leaving 6 bases not matched to a gene. The CDR3 DNA is TGTGCCAGCAGGGAAGGGACAGGGGTAACAGATACGCAGTATTTT. It is translated as CASREGTGVTDTQYF.

The table lists this clonotype with many counts. The rearrangement uses TRBV28 and TRBJ2-3, with 8 nucleotides matching TRBD2. The germline gives CDR1 MDHEN, CDR2 SYDVKM. This CDR3 is built from 15 residues. V gave up 6 bases and J gave up 0 bases; unmatched junction bases: 5. The CDR3, as DNA: TGTGCCAGCAGCCGTAGCGGGACTAGCACAGATACGCAGTATTTT. Amino acids: CASSRSGTSTDTQYF.

This clonotype is labeled medium-sized. The genes are TRBV5-1 and TRBJ2-3; D may correspond to TRBD1 or TRBD2 (5 bases each). There are 15 residues in the CDR3. Germline-derived CDR1 and CDR2 are SGHRS and YFSETQ. V was trimmed by 3 bases and J by 6 bases, leaving 17 bases between them. CDR3 in DNA: TGCGCCAGCAGCTCCGGGACGACCCTCTCGGATACGCAGTATTTT. Protein product: CASSSGTTLSDTQYF.

By share of the sample, this clonotype is medium-sized (0.01 to 0.1%). The chain is built from TRBV20-1 and TRBJ2-7; tentatively, D is TRBD2 (6 bases). V was pared by 4 bases and J by 0 bases, with 19 bases between. CDR1 is DFQATT and CDR2 is SNEGSKA in the germline V gene (reference sequence). The CDR3 has 16 amino acids. The CDR3 sequence is CSANSQAGQFSYEQYF. The CDR3 DNA is TGCAGTGCTAACTCCCAAGCGGGTCAATTCTCCTACGAGCAGTACTTC.

This clonotype has ten or more counts. The chain couples TRBV7-9 to TRBJ2-7; D is perhaps TRBD1 (5 bases). V lost 1 base to trimming and J lost 3 bases, with 7 bases between them. This CDR3 contains 13 residues. Germline V CDR1 and CDR2: SEHNR, FQNEAQ (reference sequence). CDR3 sequence (DNA): TGTGCCAGCAGCTTAGGACAGAACTACGAGCAGTACTTC. Translating it yields CASSLGQNYEQYF. Combining the CDR3 with reference TRBV7-9 and TRBJ2-7 gives the whole variable domain DTGVSQNPRHKITKRGQNVTFRCDPISEHNRLYWYRQTLGQGPEFLTYFQNEAQLEKSRLLSDRFSAERPKGSFSTLEIQRTEQGDSAMYLCASSLGQNYEQYFGPGTRLTVT.

The chain combines TRBV19 with TRBJ1-1; D gene ambiguous. This CDR3 is 15 amino acids long. V lost 3 bases, J lost 2 bases, and 13 bases lay in between. CDR1 is LNHDA, CDR2 SQIVND, per germline (reference sequence). In DNA, the CDR3 is TGTGCCAGTAGTATTAGGGAAACAGCAAACACTGAAGCTTTCTTT. This codes for CASSIRETANTEAFF.

The chain joins TRBV15 to TRBJ1-6, with TRBD1 identical over 7 bases. Germline CDR1 LNHNV, CDR2 YYDKDF (reference sequence). V lost 1 base to trimming and J lost 9 bases; unmatched junction nucleotides: 9. This CDR3 has 16 residues. CDR3 nucleotide sequence: TGTGCCACCAGCAGAGGACTCCGGGACAGAAGTTCACCCCTCCACTTT. It is translated as CATSRGLRDRSSPLHF.